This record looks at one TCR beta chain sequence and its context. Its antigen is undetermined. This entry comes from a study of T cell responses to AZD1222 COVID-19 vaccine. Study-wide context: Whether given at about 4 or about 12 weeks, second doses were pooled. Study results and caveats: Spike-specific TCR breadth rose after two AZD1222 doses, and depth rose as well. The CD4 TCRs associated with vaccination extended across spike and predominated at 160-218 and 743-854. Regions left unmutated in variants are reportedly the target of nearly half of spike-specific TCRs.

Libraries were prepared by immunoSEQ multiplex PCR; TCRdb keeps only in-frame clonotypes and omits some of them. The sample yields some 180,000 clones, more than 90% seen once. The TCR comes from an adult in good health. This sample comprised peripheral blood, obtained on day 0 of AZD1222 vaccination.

This CDR3 reads CASSLMGGTGASDGYTF. CDR3 nucleotide sequence: TGTGCCAGCAGCCTCATGGGGGGGACAGGGGCCTCTGATGGCTACACCTTC. The chain combines TRBV3-1 (or the pseudogene TRBV3-2) with TRBJ1-2, with 10 positions matching TRBD1. Unmatched junction bases numbered 14, after V lost 4 bases and J lost 6 bases. Germline CDR1 LGHDT, CDR2 YNNKEL (reference sequence). The CDR3 consists of 17 residues.